A selection of T cell receptor beta chains follows, all from one sample in a study of regulatory T cells in long-lasting Graves disease. Via MiXCR, TCRdb re-called the multiplex PCR reads, giving one row per CDR3 protein. This sample has about 320,000 distinct CDR3 sequences, with 18% found just once. The specimen comprised peripheral blood mononuclear cells (PBMCs), sampled at new diagnosis, from a patient treated with antithyroid drugs. The receptors here all came from a female donor with Graves disease. Both conserved end residues are part of each CDR3. A D gene is named only where the DNA matches it firmly. Not all rows give a size; the values are once, few, many and, for expanded clones, a class.

V gene	J gene	clone size	D gene	CDR3 DNA	CDR3 protein
TRBV4-2	TRBJ1-2	few	.	TGTGCCAGCAGCCAAGACCTTGCAGGGGACTATGGCTACACCTTC	CASSQDLAGDYGYTF
TRBV27	TRBJ2-1	.	TRBD2	TGTGCCAGCAGTCCAACATCACTAGCGATTCCTATTTACAATGAGCAGTTCTTC	CASSPTSLAIPIYNEQFF
TRBV19	TRBJ2-3	.	TRBD1	TGTGCCAGTAGTGCCCGGGGGACAGGAGACACAGATACGCAGTATTTT	CASSARGTGDTDTQYF
TRBV7-3	TRBJ2-5	many	TRBD2	TGTGCCAGCAGCTCTGGACTAGCGGGAGCCCCGGGGGAGACCCAGTACTTC	CASSSGLAGAPGETQYF
TRBV6-5	TRBJ2-4	many	TRBD1	TGTGCCAGCAGTTACGACAGGGATCTTCAGTACTTC	CASSYDRDLQYF
TRBV10-3	TRBJ2-5	many	.	TGTGCCATCGCCGGGGCGGACTCCCAAGAGACCCAGTACTTC	CAIAGADSQETQYF
TRBV11-2	TRBJ2-1	.	TRBD2	TGTGCCAGCAGCTTACGGCTAGCGGGAGCAAATGAGCAGTTCTTC	CASSLRLAGANEQFF
TRBV9	TRBJ1-4	many	.	TGTGCCAGCAGCTCTTCGCCCGCAACTAATGAAAAACTGTTTTTT	CASSSSPATNEKLFF
TRBV9	TRBJ1-1	many	.	TGTGCCAGCAGCCCTTGGGCAGGGAGGTTGCCTGAAGCTTTCTTT	CASSPWAGRLPEAFF
TRBV28	TRBJ2-2	few	.	TGTGCCAGCAGTTTTTCAGGGGACGGGGAGCTGTTTTTT	CASSFSGDGELFF
TRBV7-9	TRBJ2-1	few	.	TGTGCCAGCAAGGGACCATCCCACACCGATGAGCAGTTCTTC	CASKGPSHTDEQFF
TRBV6-1	TRBJ2-3	many	.	TGTGCCAGCCGCCCGCAGGGAGTACCGGGAGATACGCAGTATTTT	CASRPQGVPGDTQYF
TRBV11-2	TRBJ2-2	many	TRBD2	TGTGCCAGCAGCTTAGTTACGGGAGGGGCTACCGGGGAGCTGTTTTTT	CASSLVTGGATGELFF
TRBV7-8	TRBJ1-4	few	.	TGTGCCAGCAGCTTAGATCCGGGGACTAATGAAAAACTGTTTTTT	CASSLDPGTNEKLFF
TRBV28	TRBJ2-1	many	TRBD1	TGTGCCAGCAGTCTGACAGGGGGGTACAATGAGCAGTTCTTC	CASSLTGGYNEQFF